One and the same sample provided the 2 T cell receptor beta chains below, sequenced in a study of control samples from healthy donors and cancer patients. The data were produced by immunoSEQ multiplex PCR, yet TCRdb's version contains in-frame clones alone and is incomplete. The table includes some 150,000 clones, approximately 94% detected once. The sample taken for sequencing was blood. These TCRs come from a man aged 40-55 years in good health.

The genes are TRBV10-3 and TRBJ1-5; D is perhaps TRBD1 (5 bases). The CDR3 is 15 residues long. The V gene's germline CDR1 is ENHRY and CDR2 SYGVKD. The germline V and J ends were trimmed by 8 bases and 0 bases, with 14 bases remaining between them. In DNA, the CDR3 is TGTGCCATCCGCCCCGGGGGTGATAGCAATCAGCCCCAGCATTTT. It codes for CAIRPGGDSNQPQHF.

The chain has TRBV9 and TRBJ2-1; tentative D call: TRBD1 (5 bases). CDR1 and CDR2 from the germline V gene are SGDLS and YYNGEE. The CDR3 loop spans 14 amino acids. Between the trimmed V and J ends, which lost 0 bases and 5 bases, there was a span of 9 bases. CDR3 DNA: TGTGCCAGCAGCGTAGAGGGCAGGGACAATGAGCAGTTCTTC. It specifies CASSVEGRDNEQFF.